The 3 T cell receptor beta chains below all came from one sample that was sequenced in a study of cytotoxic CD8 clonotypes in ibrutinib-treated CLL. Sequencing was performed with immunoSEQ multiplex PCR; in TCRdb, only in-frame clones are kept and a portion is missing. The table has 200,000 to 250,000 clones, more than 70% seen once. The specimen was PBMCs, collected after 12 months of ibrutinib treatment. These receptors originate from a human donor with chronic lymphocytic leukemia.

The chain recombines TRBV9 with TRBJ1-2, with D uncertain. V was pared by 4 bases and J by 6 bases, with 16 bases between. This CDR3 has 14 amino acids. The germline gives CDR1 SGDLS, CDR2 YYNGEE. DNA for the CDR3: TGTGCCAGCAGCAATAGCGGGTTGAGCGATGGCTACACCTTC. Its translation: CASSNSGLSDGYTF.

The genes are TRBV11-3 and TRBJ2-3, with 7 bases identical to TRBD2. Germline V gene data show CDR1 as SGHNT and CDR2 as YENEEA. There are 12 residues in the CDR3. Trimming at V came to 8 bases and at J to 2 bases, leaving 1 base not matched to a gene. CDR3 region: CASGDYTDTQYF. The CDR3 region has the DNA TGTGCCAGCGGGGACTACACAGATACGCAGTATTTT.

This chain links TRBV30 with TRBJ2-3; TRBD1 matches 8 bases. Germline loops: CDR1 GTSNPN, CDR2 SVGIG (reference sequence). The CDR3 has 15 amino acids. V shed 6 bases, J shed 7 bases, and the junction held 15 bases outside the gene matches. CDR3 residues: CACTPGTGLGHTQYF. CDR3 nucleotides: TGTGCCTGTACCCCCGGGACAGGCCTCGGTCATACGCAGTATTTT.